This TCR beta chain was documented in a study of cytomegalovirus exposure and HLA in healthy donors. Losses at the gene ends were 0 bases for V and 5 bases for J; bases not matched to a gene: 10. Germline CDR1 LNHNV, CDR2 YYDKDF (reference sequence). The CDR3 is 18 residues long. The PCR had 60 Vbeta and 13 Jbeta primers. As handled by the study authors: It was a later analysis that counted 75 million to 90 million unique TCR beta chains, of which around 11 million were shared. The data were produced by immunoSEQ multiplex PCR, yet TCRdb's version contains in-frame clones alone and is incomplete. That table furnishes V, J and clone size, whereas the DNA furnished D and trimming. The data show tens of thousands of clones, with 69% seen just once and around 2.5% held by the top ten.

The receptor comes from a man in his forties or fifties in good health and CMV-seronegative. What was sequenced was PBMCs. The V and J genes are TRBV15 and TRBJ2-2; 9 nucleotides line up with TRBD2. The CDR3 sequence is CATSRDWRGSGRTGELFF. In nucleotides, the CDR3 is TGTGCCACCAGCAGAGATTGGCGGGGTAGCGGGAGAACCGGGGAGCTGTTTTTT.